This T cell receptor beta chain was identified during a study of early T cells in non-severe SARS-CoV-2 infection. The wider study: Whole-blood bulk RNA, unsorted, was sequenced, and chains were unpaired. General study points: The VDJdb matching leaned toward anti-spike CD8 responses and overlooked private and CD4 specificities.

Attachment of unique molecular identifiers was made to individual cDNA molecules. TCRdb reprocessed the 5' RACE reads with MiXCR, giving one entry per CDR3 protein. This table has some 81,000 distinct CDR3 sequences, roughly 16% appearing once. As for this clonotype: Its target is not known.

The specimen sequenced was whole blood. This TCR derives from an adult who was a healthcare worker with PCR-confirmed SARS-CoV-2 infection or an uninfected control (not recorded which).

CDR3 amino acids: CACHQAEQFF. The CDR3 DNA sequence: TGTGCCTGCCATCAGGCTGAGCAGTTCTTC. This rearrangement joins TRBV30 to TRBJ2-1; D not resolved. With 6 bases removed from V and 9 bases from J, the gap between germline ends came to 9 bases. Germline V gene lookup returns CDR1 GTSNPN and CDR2 SVGIG (reference sequence). This CDR3 region has 10 residues.